Reported below is one T cell receptor (beta chain). CDR3 size: 15 residues. Looked up from germline, CDR1 is SNHLY and CDR2 is FYNNEI. Trimming cost V 0 bases and J 7 bases, with 13 bases left between them. The entry originates in a study of OX40 agonist ivuxolimab in advanced cancers. In the study overall: There were three patients with partial responses, one having hepatocellular carcinoma and two cutaneous melanoma.

Clones were sequenced by immunoSEQ multiplex PCR, and TCRdb holds only the in-frame ones, with some missing. The sample yields 48,000 or so clones, around nine tenths seen once. The chain is built from TRBV2 and TRBJ1-5; D unresolved. The sequence derives from an adult with an advanced solid tumor such as melanoma, head and neck, liver or kidney cancer. The sample here was CD4+ or CD8+ T cells sorted from blood, taken in a trial of the OX40 agonist ivuxolimab. In nucleotides, the CDR3 is TGTGCCAGCAGTGAAGCGGGAGGGAAGGCGCAGCCCCAGCATTTT. Its protein product is CASSEAGGKAQPQHF.